Each of the 31 T cell receptor beta chains below was sequenced from the same sample in a study of vaccination effects on CD4 cells after COVID-19. TCRdb's table, derived via immunoSEQ multiplex PCR, lists solely in-frame clones and lacks some. The repertoire includes 42,000 or so clones, approximately 77% of them detected once, and over 8.5% sits in the top ten. It was after approximately 11 days of culture that CD4+ T cells were isolated. Each participant received a vaccine that was either BNT162b2 or mRNA-1273, given as two doses. These receptors lack a known antigen. The specimen was CD4+ T cells from PBMCs cultured without peptide, collected after COVID-19 vaccination. These receptors all come from a human donor who received a COVID-19 vaccine.

This clone has just a few counts. The genes are TRBV5-1 and TRBJ2-7, with D possibly matching TRBD1 (6 bases). CDR1 and CDR2 from the germline V gene are SGHRS and YFSETQ. V dropped 1 base and J dropped 3 bases, with 14 bases sitting between them. The CDR3 spans 15 residues. The CDR3 DNA follows: TGCGCCAGCAGCTTGCAAACAGGGTCTAACTACGAGCAGTACTTC. Amino acids: CASSLQTGSNYEQYF.

The V call is TRBV18, the J call TRBJ1-2, with 10 bases matching TRBD1. This CDR3 is 14 amino acids long. V shed 2 bases, J shed 3 bases, and the junction held 0 bases outside the gene matches. Germline CDR1 and CDR2: KGHSH and LQKENI. DNA for the CDR3: TGTGCCAGCTCACCAGGGACAGGGGACTATGGCTACACCTTC. Translation: CASSPGTGDYGYTF.

This chain links TRBV3-1 (or the pseudogene TRBV3-2) with TRBJ2-2; D gene ambiguous. This CDR3 comprises 13 residues. The V gene's germline CDR1 is LGHDT and CDR2 YNNKEL (reference sequence). The germline V and J ends were trimmed by 5 bases and 4 bases, with 8 bases remaining between them. CDR3 sequence (DNA): TGTGCCAGCAGCAAACAACCCACCGGGGAGCTGTTTTTT. Translated: CASSKQPTGELFF.

The count of this clone is one. CDR3 sequence: CSVLGQGAVETQYF. The CDR3 DNA reads TGCAGCGTCTTAGGACAGGGGGCTGTAGAGACCCAGTACTTC. The gene calls are TRBV29-1 and TRBJ2-5, with 11 nucleotides matching TRBD1. The CDR3 consists of 14 residues. Germline values: CDR1 SQVTM, CDR2 ANQGSEA. V lost 6 bases, J lost 4 bases, and 7 bases stayed unmatched.

This rearrangement joins TRBV19 to TRBJ1-6; tentatively, D is TRBD1 (5 bases). From germline, CDR1 is LNHDA and CDR2 SQIVND (reference sequence). This CDR3 comprises 16 residues. Trimming took off 6 bases at V and 9 bases at J, with 21 bases between the two ends. The CDR3 DNA follows: TGTGCCAGTAGCCTCCGAACGGCAGGGTCCGGTTCACCCCTCCACTTT. The encoded protein is CASSLRTAGSGSPLHF.

This rearrangement joins TRBV21-1 to TRBJ2-7; TRBD2 was called by the table and not checked on the DNA. TRBV21-1 is annotated as a pseudogene. The CDR3 is made up of 18 amino acids. CDR3 sequence: CASSSGGGRECSRNEQYF. CDR3 nucleotides: TGTGCCAGCAGCTCGGGAGGAGGCAGGGAGTGTAGTAGGAACGAGCAGTACTTC.

The CDR3 loop is CASTLGTGTSGNTIYF. As DNA, the CDR3 is TGTGCCAGTACCCTCGGGACGGGGACCTCTGGAAACACCATATATTTT. The gene calls are TRBV19 and TRBJ1-3, with D possibly being TRBD1 (5 bases). V lost 7 bases and J lost 0, with 16 bases in between. The germline V gene encodes CDR1 LNHDA and CDR2 SQIVND (reference sequence). CDR3 length equals 16 residues.

The rearrangement uses TRBV18 and TRBJ1-6, with 9 bases lining up with TRBD1. The CDR3 has 15 amino acids. V lost 6 bases, J lost 10 bases, and 10 bases stayed unmatched. Per the germline V gene, CDR1 is KGHSH and CDR2 is LQKENI. This chain's CDR3 is CASSDSGQGGSPLHF. In nucleotides, the CDR3 is TGTGCCAGCTCCGACTCGGGACAGGGCGGATCACCCCTCCACTTT.

This rearrangement joins TRBV5-4 to TRBJ2-2; D not resolved. The CDR3 sequence is 14 residues long. Looked up from germline, CDR1 is SGHNT and CDR2 is YYREEE (reference sequence). V lost 1 base, J lost 1 base, and 5 bases lay in between. The CDR3 protein is CASSLSWNTGELFF. DNA for the CDR3: TGTGCCAGCAGCTTGAGTTGGAACACCGGGGAGCTGTTTTTT.

The V gene is TRBV3-1 (or the pseudogene TRBV3-2), the J gene TRBJ1-3; D remains ambiguous. Germline V gene lookup returns CDR1 LGHDT and CDR2 YNNKEL (reference sequence). V lost 3 bases to trimming and J lost 0 bases, with 9 bases between them. The CDR3 has 15 amino acids. The CDR3 bases are TGTGCCAGCAGCCACACGGCAAGCTCTGGAAACACCATATATTTT. Protein sequence: CASSHTASSGNTIYF.

CDR3 region: CASNPLVGGAWINQPQHF. For the CDR3, the DNA is TGTGCCAGCAACCCTCTGGTCGGGGGGGCGTGGATCAATCAGCCCCAGCATTTT. The chain combines TRBV21-1 with TRBJ1-5. TRBV21-1 is classified as a pseudogene. The CDR3 totals 18 residues.

This clone was counted between two and nine times. CDR3 sequence reads: CASSQPLGVNNEQFF. CDR3 DNA: TGTGCCAGCAGCCAGCCTCTAGGGGTTAACAATGAGCAGTTCTTC. The chain couples TRBV11-1 to TRBJ2-1, with D possibly being TRBD1 (5 bases). Germline V CDR1 and CDR2: SGHAT, FQDESV (reference sequence). The CDR3 runs to 15 residues. V shed 5 bases and J shed 5 bases, with 16 bases lying between them.

This clone was seen a handful of times. This chain uses TRBV5-1 with TRBJ1-6; D call uncertain. V was clipped by 0 bases and J by 7 bases, with 20 bases between them. CDR1 is SGHRS, CDR2 YFSETQ, per germline. The CDR3 contains 18 residues. The DNA for the CDR3 is TGCGCCAGCAGCTTGGTAGGAATCCAGATTCCTACGAATTCACCCCTCCACTTT. The encoded protein is CASSLVGIQIPTNSPLHF.

The V and J genes are TRBV6-5 and TRBJ2-5, with 7 bases matching TRBD2. The germline CDR1 and CDR2 sequences are MNHEY and SVGAGI. CDR3 length equals 15 residues. J was trimmed by 3 bases and V by 6 bases; bases with no gene match: 10. CDR3 nucleotide sequence: TGTGCCAGCAGGGCGGGGGAACTAGACAAAGAGACCCAGTACTTC. Amino acids: CASRAGELDKETQYF.

This clone was counted once. The chain carries TRBV12-3 or TRBV12-4 and TRBJ1-2; D gene unclear. This CDR3 region has 13 residues. Trimming pared 5 bases from V and 1 base from J, leaving 8 bases between. In DNA, the CDR3 is TGTGCCAGCAGTCCTGGGGATAACTATGGCTACACCTTC. Translating gives CASSPGDNYGYTF.

This clone was counted a few times. This sequence joins TRBV3-1 (or the pseudogene TRBV3-2) and TRBJ2-7; TRBD1 is a possible D gene (6 bases). The CDR3 totals 13 residues. V lost 3 bases and J lost 4, with 10 bases in between. CDR1 LGHDT and CDR2 YNNKEL come from the germline V gene (reference sequence). The CDR3 reads CASSQGASYEQYF. Written as DNA, the CDR3 is TGTGCCAGCAGCCAGGGGGCCTCGTACGAGCAGTACTTC.

In this sample, this clone turned up many times. The J gene is TRBJ2-7, the V gene TRBV2, with D perhaps TRBD2 (5 bases). V was clipped by 3 bases and J by 6 bases, with 12 bases between them. CDR3 length: 13 residues. In germline, CDR1 is SNHLY, CDR2 FYNNEI. In DNA, the CDR3 is TGTGCCAGCAGTGACGTTGGGAGTCCCGAGCAGTACTTC. It codes for CASSDVGSPEQYF.

The gene calls are TRBV5-1 and TRBJ1-1; no clear D. CDR3 length: 11 residues. The V and J ends lost 3 bases and 8 bases respectively, with 8 bases between them. In germline, CDR1 is SGHRS, CDR2 YFSETQ. CDR3 DNA sequence: TGCGCCAGCAGCTCCCAAACAGAAGCTTTCTTT. Encoded protein: CASSSQTEAFF. Variable domain in full (rest from reference TRBV5-1 and TRBJ1-1): KAGVTQTPRYLIKTRGQQVTLSCSPISGHRSVSWYQQTPGQGLQFLFEYFSETQRNKGNFPGRFSGRQFSNSRSEMNVSTLELGDSALYLCASSSQTEAFFGQGTRLTVV.

J is TRBJ1-1 and V is TRBV27; unclear D gene. Germline CDR1 reads MNHEY; CDR2 reads SMNVEV (reference sequence). Trimming took 0 bases from V and 5 from J, leaving 10 bases between them. The CDR3 runs to 14 residues. The CDR3 sequence: CASSLSGRGTEAFF. In nucleotides, the CDR3 is TGTGCCAGCAGTTTATCCGGGAGAGGAACTGAAGCTTTCTTT.

There are a few counts of this clone. The CDR3 loop is CASSPGQHSNSPLHF. CDR3 sequence (DNA): TGTGCCAGCAGTCCCGGACAGCACTCTAATTCACCCCTCCACTTT. The rearrangement links TRBV6-6 to TRBJ1-6; TRBD1 is a possible D gene (6 bases). Germline lookup yields CDR1 MNHNY and CDR2 SVGAGI (reference sequence). The CDR3 contains 15 residues. V lost 5 bases and J 6 bases, leaving 14 bases between the germline ends.

The chain uses TRBV5-1 and TRBJ1-4; D gene ambiguous. Germline CDR1 is SGHRS and CDR2 is YFSETQ. The V and J ends lost 5 bases and 7 bases respectively, with 12 bases between them. There are 13 residues in the CDR3. CDR3 in DNA: TGCGCCAGCAGATACGGAGTTGGTGAAAAACTGTTTTTT. This codes for CASRYGVGEKLFF.

The genes are TRBV5-1 and TRBJ1-1, with D hard to call. The V end was cut by 0 bases, the J end by 6 bases, with 12 bases between. Germline CDR1 is SGHRS and CDR2 is YFSETQ. This CDR3 is 14 amino acids long. This CDR3 reads CASSLGILGSEAFF. CDR3 sequence (DNA): TGCGCCAGCAGCTTGGGGATCCTCGGATCTGAAGCTTTCTTT.

This clone occurred once. The chain employs TRBV2 and TRBJ1-3; 12 bases match TRBD1. Germline values: CDR1 SNHLY, CDR2 FYNNEI. The CDR3 spans 17 residues. V gave up 6 bases and J gave up 0 bases; unmatched junction bases: 6. In DNA form, the CDR3 reads TGTGCCAGCAGGGGACAGGGGGCTTTAAGCTCTGGAAACACCATATATTTT. The encoded protein is CASRGQGALSSGNTIYF.

The chain has TRBV10-1 and TRBJ2-1; D perhaps matches TRBD2 (5 bases). Germline V gene sequence: CDR1 WNHNN, CDR2 SYGVQD (reference sequence). This CDR3 is built from 15 residues. V lost 3 bases, J lost 1 base, and 10 bases lay in between. CDR3 loop: CASSDPSKSYNEQFF. CDR3 coding DNA: TGCGCCAGCAGTGACCCTAGCAAATCCTACAATGAGCAGTTCTTC.

The chain couples TRBV27 to TRBJ2-5; D unresolved. Germline CDR1 and CDR2: MNHEY and SMNVEV (reference sequence). This CDR3 region has 13 residues. Trimming left V 5 bases short and J 6 bases short, with 13 bases between. The CDR3 nucleotides read TGTGCCAGCAGTATCGCGAGCGAGCAGACCCAGTACTTC. Its translation is CASSIASEQTQYF.

The V and J genes are TRBV10-3 and TRBJ1-3; no firm D call. V was shortened by 8 bases and J by 3 bases, with 5 bases between the two germline ends. The CDR3 has 11 residues. The germline CDR1 and CDR2 sequences are ENHRY and SYGVKD. Here the CDR3 reads CAILGGNTIYF. DNA of the CDR3: TGTGCCATCTTGGGTGGAAACACCATATATTTT.

This clone was counted only a few times. The rearrangement joins TRBV7-9 to TRBJ1-2; the D gene is possibly TRBD1 (6 bases). This CDR3 spans 13 amino acids. Between the trimmed V and J ends, which lost 4 bases and 8 bases, there was a span of 14 bases. Per the germline V gene, CDR1 is SEHNR and CDR2 is FQNEAQ (reference sequence). The CDR3, as DNA: TGTGCCAGCAGCTACGACAGGAGTTCGGGCTACACCTTC. As protein: CASSYDRSSGYTF.

The chain links TRBV25-1 to TRBJ1-1; TRBD1 matches at 8 bases. From germline, CDR1 is MGHDK and CDR2 SYGVNS. The junction had 6 bases not matched to a gene; V was cut back by 3 bases and J by 6 bases. The CDR3 extends over 14 amino acids. The CDR3 DNA follows: TGTGCCAGCAGTGAGCCCCTACAGGGGGCTGAAGCTTTCTTT. This codes for CASSEPLQGAEAFF.

This clone has just a few counts. The chain is built from TRBV5-1 and TRBJ2-7, with 8 bases lining up with TRBD2. CDR1 is SGHRS and CDR2 is YFSETQ in the germline V gene. CDR3 length: 15 amino acids. With V trimmed by 2 bases and J by 0 bases, 4 bases remained unmatched. The CDR3 protein is CASSFHSGSSYEQYF. The CDR3 coding sequence is TGCGCCAGCAGCTTTCACAGCGGGAGCTCCTACGAGCAGTACTTC.

The CDR3 is CSASTGHPYNEQFF. The CDR3 DNA reads as TGCAGTGCTAGTACGGGCCACCCCTACAATGAGCAGTTCTTC. The genes are TRBV20-1 and TRBJ2-1; unclear D gene. The CDR3 consists of 14 residues. Germline-derived CDR1 and CDR2 are DFQATT and SNEGSKA (reference sequence). V gave up 3 bases and J gave up 2 bases, with 11 bases separating them.

The genes are TRBV2 and TRBJ1-5; 11 bases align to TRBD1. Germline values: CDR1 SNHLY, CDR2 FYNNEI. The CDR3 consists of 18 residues. The V segment lost 5 bases and the J segment 0 bases; nucleotides outside the gene matches: 9. The CDR3 region is CASSRGTGGMHSNQPQHF. The CDR3 DNA is TGTGCCAGCAGTCGCGGGACAGGGGGGATGCATAGCAATCAGCCCCAGCATTTT.